This T cell receptor (beta chain) was captured by sequencing in a study of liver allograft versus peripheral blood T cells. About the research overall: Transplanted-liver T cell receptor repertoires were compared with recipients' peripheral blood repertoires. Overall study results and limits: Intragraft T cell receptor repertoires of liver allografts were reportedly distinct from those in peripheral blood.

The germline V and J ends were trimmed by 5 bases and 8 bases, with 12 bases remaining between them. Germline CDR1 is MNHEY and CDR2 is SMNVEV (reference sequence). The CDR3 consists of 12 residues. With respect to this clonotype: The antigen remains undetermined.

TCRdb processed the reads anew with MiXCR; each CDR3 protein has one entry. The sample shows around 8,800 distinct CDR3 sequences, roughly a fifth of them seen only once. The chain is built from TRBV27 and TRBJ1-1; TRBD1 is a possible D gene (6 bases). The TCR was taken from a human patient who had a liver transplant. The graft donor may account for some of the T cells. CDR3 DNA sequence: TGTGCCAGCAGTACATGGGGACACGAAGCTTTCTTT. It specifies CASSTWGHEAFF.